This TCR beta chain was sequenced in a study of beta chain features in type 1 diabetes. Notes on the study in general: Whether TCRB rearrangement is influenced by HLA type was left unresolved in this analysis. Patients with Type 1 diabetes showed moderately but significantly shorter TCRB CDR3s in all four CD4+ subsets. Patients' naive, central memory and Treg TCRB repertoires seemed closer to one another than those of healthy donors.

The entirety of the isolated RNA underwent reverse transcription, so expressed TCRB transcripts were sequenced. The protocol was immunoSEQ multiplex PCR, while the TCRdb copy is restricted to in-frame clones and leaves out a portion. The sample shows around 150,000 clones, 9% to 10% of them seen only once. Worth noting for this clone: Its antigen is as yet unknown.

The CDR3 has 15 amino acids. Germline lookup yields CDR1 SGHRS and CDR2 YFSETQ. Trimming cost V 0 bases and J 0 bases, with 9 bases left between them. Sorting with CD45RO/CCR7/CD25/CD127/CD95/CD27 yielded naive, central memory, regulatory and stem-like memory CD4+ cells. This clonotype was sampled from a woman in her 30s with type 1 diabetes. Sequencing was carried out using central memory CD4+ T cells from blood. This chain links TRBV5-1 with TRBJ1-2; no clear D gene. CDR3 nucleotide sequence: TGCGCCAGCAGCTTGGTGCCGAGGCCTAACTATGGCTACACCTTC. It is translated as CASSLVPRPNYGYTF.